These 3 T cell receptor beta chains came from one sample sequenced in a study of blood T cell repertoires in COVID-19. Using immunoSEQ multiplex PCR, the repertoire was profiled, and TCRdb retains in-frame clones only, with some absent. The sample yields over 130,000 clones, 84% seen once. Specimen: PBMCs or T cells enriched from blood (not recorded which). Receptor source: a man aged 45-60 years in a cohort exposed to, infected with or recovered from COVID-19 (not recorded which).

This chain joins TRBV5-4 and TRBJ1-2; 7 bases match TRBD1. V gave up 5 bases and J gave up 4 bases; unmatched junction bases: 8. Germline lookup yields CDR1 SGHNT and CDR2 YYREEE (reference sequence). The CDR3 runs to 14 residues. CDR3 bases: TGTGCCAGCAGAAACAGGGGAGCCGGCTATGGCTACACCTTC. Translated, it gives CASRNRGAGYGYTF.

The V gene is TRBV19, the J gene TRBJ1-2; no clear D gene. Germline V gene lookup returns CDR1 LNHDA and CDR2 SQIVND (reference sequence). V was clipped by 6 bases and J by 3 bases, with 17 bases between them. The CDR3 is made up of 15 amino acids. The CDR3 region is CASSPHREADYGYTF. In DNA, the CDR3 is TGTGCCAGTAGCCCCCATCGGGAAGCGGACTATGGCTACACCTTC.

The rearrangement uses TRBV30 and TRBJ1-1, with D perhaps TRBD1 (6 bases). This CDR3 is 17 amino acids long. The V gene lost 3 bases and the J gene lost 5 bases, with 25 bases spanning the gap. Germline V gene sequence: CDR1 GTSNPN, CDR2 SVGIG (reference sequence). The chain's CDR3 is CAWSVSTGTGRKTEAFF. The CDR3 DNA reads TGTGCCTGGAGCGTCTCGACAGGAACGGGTAGAAAAACTGAAGCTTTCTTT.